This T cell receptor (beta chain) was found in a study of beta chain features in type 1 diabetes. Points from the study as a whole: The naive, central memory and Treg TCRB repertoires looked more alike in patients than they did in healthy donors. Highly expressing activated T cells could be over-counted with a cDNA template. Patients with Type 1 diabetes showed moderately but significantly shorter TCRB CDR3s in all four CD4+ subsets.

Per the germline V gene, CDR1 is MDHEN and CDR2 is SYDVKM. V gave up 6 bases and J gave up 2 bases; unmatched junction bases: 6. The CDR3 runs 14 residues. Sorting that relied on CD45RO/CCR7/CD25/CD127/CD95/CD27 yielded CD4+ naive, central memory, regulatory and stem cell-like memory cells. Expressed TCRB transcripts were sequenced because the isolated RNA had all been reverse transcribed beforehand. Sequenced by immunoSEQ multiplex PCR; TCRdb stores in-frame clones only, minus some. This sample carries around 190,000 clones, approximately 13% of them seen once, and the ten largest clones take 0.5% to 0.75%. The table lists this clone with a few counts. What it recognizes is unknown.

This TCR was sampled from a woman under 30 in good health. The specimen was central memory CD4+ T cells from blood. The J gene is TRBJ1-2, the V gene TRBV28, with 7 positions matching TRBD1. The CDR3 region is CASSQPGQNYGYTF. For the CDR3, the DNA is TGTGCCAGCAGCCAACCGGGACAGAACTATGGCTACACCTTC.